The rows below give T cell receptor beta chains drawn from one sample of a study of blood T cell repertoires in COVID-19. The method was immunoSEQ multiplex PCR; TCRdb's version includes in-frame clones alone and lacks a portion of them. Of 500,000 or so clones in the sample, approximately 90% are singletons; the top ten hold 0.7%. Sequenced material: PBMCs or T cells enriched from blood (not recorded which). These receptors were obtained from a woman between 18 and 29 years old who had recovered from COVID-19. Each CDR3 is given with its conserved first and last residue. A D gene is named only where the DNA matches it firmly. Only some rows state a clone size, as once, few, many or a class for expanded clones.

>-|-|TRBJ2-7|11|TRBV6-5
CASSPLDEQYF
TGTGCCAGCTCCCCCCTCGACGAGCAGTACTTC
>-|-|TRBJ2-2|14|TRBV4-2
CASSQDHLGGELFF
TGTGCCAGCAGCCAAGACCACCTCGGCGGGGAGCTGTTTTTT
>-|-|TRBJ2-6|16|TRBV5-5
CASSLWGPEGANVLTF
TGTGCCAGCAGCTTGTGGGGGCCTGAGGGGGCCAACGTCCTGACTTTC
>-|-|TRBJ1-1|13|TRBV27
CASRLAAGTEAFF
TGTGCCAGCAGGCTGGCAGCGGGGACTGAAGCTTTCTTT
>-|-|TRBJ2-1|17|TRBV21-1
CASTYLAGGREIDEQFF
TGTGCCAGCACCTATTTAGCGGGGGGGCGGGAGATCGATGAGCAGTTCTTC
>-|few|TRBJ1-2|12|TRBV30
CAWSGGAHGYTF
TGTGCCTGGAGCGGGGGGGCACATGGCTACACCTTC
>TRBD1|-|TRBJ1-1|13|TRBV6-5
CASTQGQGQEAFF
TGTGCCAGCACCCAGGGACAGGGACAAGAAGCTTTCTTT
>-|-|TRBJ2-7|15|TRBV19
CASSIETGGTYEQYF
TGTGCCAGTAGTATAGAGACAGGAGGCACCTACGAGCAGTACTTC
>-|-|TRBJ2-3|13|TRBV4-2
CASSQQSTDTQYF
TGTGCCAGCAGCCAACAGAGCACAGATACGCAGTATTTT
>-|-|TRBJ2-7|19|TRBV30
CAWTGRALWKAQNSYEQYF
TGTGCCTGGACAGGAAGAGCCCTCTGGAAGGCCCAAAACTCCTACGAGCAGTACTTC
>-|-|TRBJ1-2|13|TRBV10-2
CASTRTAIYGYTF
TGCGCCAGCACGCGGACAGCGATCTATGGCTACACCTTC
>TRBD1|-|TRBJ2-7|13|TRBV5-1
CASSWDSAYEQYF
TGCGCCAGCAGCTGGGACAGCGCCTACGAGCAGTACTTC
>-|few|TRBJ1-1|15|TRBV5-4
CASSPLTQGNTEAFF
TGTGCCAGCAGCCCCCTCACACAGGGAAACACTGAAGCTTTCTTT
>TRBD1|-|TRBJ2-5|14|TRBV3-1/TRBV3-2
CASSLRTGRETQYF
TGTGCCAGCAGCCTTCGGACAGGGAGAGAGACCCAGTACTTC
>-|-|TRBJ1-1|15|TRBV9
CASSPRGEGSTEAFF
TGTGCCAGCAGCCCTAGGGGGGAGGGATCCACTGAAGCTTTCTTT
>-|-|TRBJ1-5|14|TRBV5-4
CASSLDGSNQPQHF
TGTGCCAGCAGCTTGGACGGTTCCAATCAGCCCCAGCATTTT
>-|-|TRBJ1-6|15|TRBV11-2
CASSLDRSSNSPLHF
TGTGCCAGCAGCTTAGACAGGTCTTCGAATTCACCCCTCCACTTT
>-|-|TRBJ2-1|14|TRBV3-1/TRBV3-2
CASSQDVGTNEQFF
TGTGCCAGCAGCCAAGACGTGGGGACTAATGAGCAGTTCTTC